These 18 T cell receptor beta chains were sequenced from one sample in a study of blood T cell repertoires in COVID-19 (dated by TCRdb to the early 2020s). Libraries were constructed by the immunoSEQ multiplex PCR assay. TCRdb holds this immuneACCESS table with in-frame rearrangements only. Some clones are missing; in checked studies, unresolved V genes explain under half, and the rest has no known cause. Here the sample has approximately 24,000 clones; around 88% occur a single time. Together, the top ten hold around 15% of the sample. The material sequenced was peripheral blood. The receptors here all came from a man aged 70-80 years with acute or convalescent COVID-19.

This clone is a singleton in its sample. The chain has TRBV19 and TRBJ2-1; tentative D call: TRBD2 (5 bases). CDR3 length equals 15 residues. Per the germline V gene, CDR1 is LNHDA and CDR2 is SQIVND (reference sequence). Trimming pared 7 bases from V and 6 bases from J, leaving 19 bases between. As DNA, the CDR3 is TGTGCCAGTAACCCGACTGCGGGCCCCGTCAATGAGCAGTTCTTC. Translation: CASNPTAGPVNEQFF.

This clone has only one observation. The chain employs TRBV5-4 and TRBJ2-1, with TRBD1 identical over 7 bases. Unmatched junction bases numbered 3, after V lost 0 bases and J lost 3 bases. The germline V gene encodes CDR1 SGHNT and CDR2 YYREEE (reference sequence). The CDR3 extends over 15 amino acids. CDR3 nucleotides: TGTGCCAGCAGCTTGGGGGCAGGGGGCTACAATGAGCAGTTCTTC. Encoded protein: CASSLGAGGYNEQFF.

The chain is built from TRBV7-2 and TRBJ1-1; 9 bases are a match to TRBD1. The CDR3 loop spans 14 amino acids. Germline V gene lookup returns CDR1 SGHTA and CDR2 FQGNSA. The junction had 8 bases not matched to a gene; V was cut back by 5 bases and J by 7 bases. The CDR3, as DNA: TGTGCCAGCAGCACCGAACAGGGGGCTGGTGAAGCTTTCTTT. Residues: CASSTEQGAGEAFF.

The V and J genes are TRBV5-1 and TRBJ1-1; 8 positions agree with TRBD1. This CDR3 is built from 13 residues. The germline gives CDR1 SGHRS, CDR2 YFSETQ. Trimming at V came to 4 bases and at J to 4 bases, leaving 3 bases not matched to a gene. CDR3 amino acids: CASSGQGSTEAFF. The CDR3 bases are TGCGCCAGCAGCGGACAGGGTTCCACTGAAGCTTTCTTT.

V usage is TRBV28 and J usage is TRBJ2-5, with 8 nucleotides matching TRBD1. Germline V lookup: CDR1 MDHEN, CDR2 SYDVKM. This CDR3 has 15 amino acids. The V gene end was trimmed by 5 bases and the J gene end by 5 bases; junction bases not matched to a gene: 10. The CDR3 loop reads CASSPQAGGAETQYF. The CDR3 DNA follows: TGTGCCAGCAGTCCCCAAGCAGGGGGCGCGGAGACCCAGTACTTC.

The V and J genes are TRBV20-1 and TRBJ1-4; TRBD1 might be the D (6 bases). The CDR3 spans 14 residues. Per germline, CDR1 DFQATT and CDR2 SNEGSKA (reference sequence). The germline V and J ends were trimmed by 3 bases and 7 bases, with 15 bases remaining between them. CDR3 region: CSASGSGVREKLFF. CDR3 bases: TGCAGTGCTAGTGGGTCAGGGGTCCGTGAAAAACTGTTTTTT.

The rearrangement joins TRBV6-2 or TRBV6-3 to TRBJ2-2; D might be TRBD1 (6 bases). The CDR3 has 14 residues. Trimming took off 3 bases at V and 4 bases at J, with 9 bases between the two ends. Germline loops: CDR1 MNHEY, CDR2 SVGEGT. CDR3 nucleotide sequence: TGTGCCAGCAGTTATTCACAGGGCACCGGGGAGCTGTTTTTT. Protein product: CASSYSQGTGELFF.

This sequence joins TRBV7-9 and TRBJ1-2; D might be TRBD1 (5 bases). Germline V gene data show CDR1 as SEHNR and CDR2 as FQNEAQ (reference sequence). The CDR3 has 15 residues. Deletions cut 5 bases from V and 8 bases from J, with 21 bases between. CDR3 coding DNA: TGTGCCAGCAGCGGGTACACAGGCAGCAGTTGGGGCTACACCTTC. It specifies CASSGYTGSSWGYTF.

V usage is TRBV15 and J usage is TRBJ2-3; 10 bases fit TRBD2. Germline V gene data show CDR1 as LNHNV and CDR2 as YYDKDF (reference sequence). J was trimmed by 1 base and V by 3 bases; bases with no gene match: 16. The CDR3 is made up of 20 amino acids. CDR3 in amino acids: CATSSLGGLADLGGTDTQYF. Written as DNA, the CDR3 is TGTGCCACCAGCAGCCTTGGCGGACTAGCGGACCTAGGTGGCACAGATACGCAGTATTTT.

The sample holds one count of this clone. The chain joins TRBV12-3 or TRBV12-4 to TRBJ2-3, with 10 bases matching TRBD1. This CDR3 is 13 amino acids long. V gave up 8 bases and J gave up 6 bases; unmatched junction bases: 5. CDR3: CASWDRGRDTQYF. The CDR3 DNA is TGTGCCAGCTGGGACAGGGGACGGGATACGCAGTATTTT.

The chain employs TRBV29-1 and TRBJ2-7; D is unclear. The CDR3 runs 11 residues. Between the trimmed V and J ends, which lost 5 bases and 5 bases, there was a span of 10 bases. The germline V gene encodes CDR1 SQVTM and CDR2 ANQGSEA. The CDR3 DNA reads TGCAGCGTTCCCCAGGCCGACGAGCAGTACTTC. Protein product: CSVPQADEQYF.

This clone was recorded once. The chain couples TRBV6-2 or TRBV6-3 to TRBJ1-2; 11 bases align to TRBD1. From germline, CDR1 is MNHEY and CDR2 SVGEGT. The CDR3 has 13 amino acids. Losses at the gene ends were 5 bases for V and 8 bases for J; bases not matched to a gene: 4. The CDR3, as DNA: TGTGCCAGCAGTGGGACAGGGGGATCGGGCTACACCTTC. Its translation is CASSGTGGSGYTF.

The V call is TRBV2, the J call TRBJ1-1; TRBD1 aligns across 8 bases. The germline CDR1 and CDR2 sequences are SNHLY and FYNNEI. The CDR3 length is 14 residues. V gave up 4 bases and J gave up 10 bases; unmatched junction bases: 11. The CDR3 here is CASSAVTGGVAAFF. The DNA of the CDR3 is TGTGCCAGCAGTGCTGTAACAGGGGGTGTGGCAGCTTTCTTT. The entire variable domain, with the rest obtained from reference TRBV2 and TRBJ1-1, is as follows: EPEVTQTPSHQVTQMGQEVILRCVPISNHLYFYWYRQILGQKVEFLVSFYNNEISEKSEIFDDQFSVERPDGSNFTLKIRSTKLEDSAMYFCASSAVTGGVAAFFGQGTRLTVV.

The chain has TRBV5-1 and TRBJ2-3; TRBD1 agrees at 7 bases. This CDR3 has 14 amino acids. Germline values: CDR1 SGHRS, CDR2 YFSETQ. The J segment lost 2 bases and the V segment lost 3 bases, leaving 3 bases of the junction unmatched. The CDR3 protein is CASSSGQDTDTQYF. In nucleotides, the CDR3 is TGCGCCAGCAGCTCTGGACAGGACACAGATACGCAGTATTTT.

J is TRBJ1-4 and V is TRBV5-1, with D perhaps TRBD1 (6 bases). This CDR3 has 14 residues. The V and J ends lost 1 base and 7 bases respectively, with 11 bases between them. Germline CDR1 is SGHRS and CDR2 is YFSETQ. The chain's CDR3 is CASSLTGSGEKLFF. The CDR3 DNA is TGCGCCAGCAGCTTGACAGGGTCTGGTGAAAAACTGTTTTTT.

CDR3 amino acids: CASSLGIRGNQETQYF. In DNA form, the CDR3 reads TGTGCCAGCAGTTTGGGGATTCGGGGAAACCAAGAGACCCAGTACTTC. This rearrangement joins TRBV6-5 to TRBJ2-5; TRBD2 might be the D (5 bases). The CDR3 is made up of 16 amino acids. The V and J ends lost 4 bases and 0 bases respectively, with 15 bases between them. Per germline, CDR1 MNHEY and CDR2 SVGAGI.

The chain carries TRBV19 and TRBJ2-6; D unclear. Germline V lookup: CDR1 LNHDA, CDR2 SQIVND (reference sequence). Trimming removed 5 bases at V and 5 bases at J, with 7 bases between. The CDR3 covers 13 residues. The CDR3 sequence is CASSASRANVLTF. CDR3 coding DNA: TGTGCCAGTAGTGCTAGTCGGGCCAACGTCCTGACTTTC.

This clone was seen more than once but under ten times. The chain combines TRBV9 with TRBJ1-1; the D gene is possibly TRBD1 (5 bases). The CDR3 runs 15 residues. V was pared by 0 bases and J by 3 bases, with 12 bases between. Germline-derived CDR1 and CDR2 are SGDLS and YYNGEE. The CDR3 DNA sequence: TGTGCCAGCAGCGTAGTTGGGGCGGAGTACACTGAAGCTTTCTTT. It specifies CASSVVGAEYTEAFF.